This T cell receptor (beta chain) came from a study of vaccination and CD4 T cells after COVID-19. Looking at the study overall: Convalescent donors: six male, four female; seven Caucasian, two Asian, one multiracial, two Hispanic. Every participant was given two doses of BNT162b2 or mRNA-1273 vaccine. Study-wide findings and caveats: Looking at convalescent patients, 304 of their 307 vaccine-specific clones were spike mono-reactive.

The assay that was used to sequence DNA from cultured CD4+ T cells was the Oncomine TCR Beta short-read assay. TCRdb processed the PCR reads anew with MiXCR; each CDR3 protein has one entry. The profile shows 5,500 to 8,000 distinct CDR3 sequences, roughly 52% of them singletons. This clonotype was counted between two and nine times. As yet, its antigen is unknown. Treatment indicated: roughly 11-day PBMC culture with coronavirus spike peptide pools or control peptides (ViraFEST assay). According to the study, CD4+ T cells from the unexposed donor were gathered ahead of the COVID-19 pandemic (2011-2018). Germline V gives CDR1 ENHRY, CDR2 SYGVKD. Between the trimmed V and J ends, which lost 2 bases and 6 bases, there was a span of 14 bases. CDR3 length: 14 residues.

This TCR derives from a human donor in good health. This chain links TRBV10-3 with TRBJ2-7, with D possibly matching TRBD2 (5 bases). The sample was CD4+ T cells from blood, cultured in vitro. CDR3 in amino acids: CAISEGLNEGEQYF. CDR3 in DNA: TGTGCCATCAGTGAGGGGTTAAATGAGGGCGAGCAGTACTTC.